A selection of T cell receptor beta chains follows, all from one sample in a study of vaccination and CD4 T cells after COVID-19. Using its own MiXCR run on the PCR reads, TCRdb lists one record per CDR3 protein. Here the sample spans more than 15,000 distinct CDR3 sequences, approximately 53% being singletons. Their recognized antigens are unknown. Material for sequencing was CD4+ T cells from blood, cultured in vitro. The receptors were sampled from a human donor who had recovered from COVID-19. The CDR3 runs from the conserved cysteine through the conserved F or W. D genes are given only for firm matches. Not all rows give a size; the values are once, few, many and, for expanded clones, a class.

J | D | V | size | CDR3 | DNA
TRBJ2-1 | TRBD1 | TRBV7-2 | few | CASSFRTGNNEQFF | TGTGCCAGCAGCTTCCGGACAGGGAACAATGAGCAGTTCTTC
TRBJ1-5 | . | TRBV12-3/TRBV12-4 | . | CASSRNNQPQHF | TGTGCCAGCAGTCGAAATAATCAGCCCCAGCATTTT
TRBJ2-5 | TRBD2 | TRBV11-2 | . | CASSLSLAALQETQYF | TGTGCCAGCAGCTTAAGCCTAGCGGCACTTCAAGAGACCCAGTACTTC
TRBJ1-2 | . | TRBV20-1 | . | CSASVRVGGYTF | TGCAGTGCTAGTGTGCGGGTTGGAGGCTACACCTTC
TRBJ1-2 | TRBD1 | TRBV4-1 | . | CASSPTRQGKDYGYTF | TGCGCCAGCAGCCCCACCCGACAGGGGAAGGACTATGGCTACACCTTC
TRBJ2-3 | . | TRBV27 | few | CASKGYATDTQYF | TGTGCCAGCAAGGGATACGCCACAGATACGCAGTATTTT
TRBJ1-5 | . | TRBV6-2/TRBV6-3 | . | CASSQGTLQSQHF | TGTGCCAGCTCTCAGGGGACCCTTCAATCCCAGCATTTT
TRBJ2-3 | TRBD2 | TRBV10-3 | . | CAISEVSGPIPDTQYF | TGTGCCATCAGTGAGGTTAGCGGGCCCATCCCGGATACGCAGTATTTT
TRBJ2-2 | . | TRBV27 | few | CASRPSGTYGELFF | TGTGCCAGCAGGCCCTCCGGGACTTACGGGGAGCTGTTTTTT
TRBJ2-3 | TRBD2 | TRBV10-3 | few | CAISGAGGLTDTQYF | TGTGCCATCAGTGGAGCGGGGGGTCTCACAGATACGCAGTATTTT
TRBJ2-7 | TRBD1 | TRBV27 | . | CASSRQGQGGSYEQYF | TGTGCCAGCAGTCGGCAGGGACAGGGGGGTTCCTACGAGCAGTACTTC
TRBJ2-4 | . | TRBV7-2 | . | CASSRGLDIQYF | TGTGCCAGCAGCAGGGGACTGGACATTCAGTACTTC
TRBJ2-1 | TRBD2 | TRBV4-1 | once | CASSQFSSGLAYNEQFF | TGCGCCAGCAGCCAATTCTCTTCGGGACTAGCGTACAATGAGCAGTTCTTC
TRBJ1-5 | . | TRBV24-1 | . | CATSDPRVGDQPQHF | TGTGCCACCAGTGACCCCCGGGTCGGAGATCAGCCCCAGCATTTT
TRBJ2-7 | TRBD2 | TRBV25-1 | . | CASSEMWEGAYEQYF | TGTGCCAGCAGTGAAATGTGGGAGGGAGCCTACGAGCAGTACTTC
TRBJ1-6 | . | TRBV7-5 | . | CISVPDGANSGTANSPLHF | .
TRBJ2-7 | TRBD1 | TRBV20-1 | . | CSARDGDRDSYEQYF | TGCAGTGCTAGAGATGGGGACAGGGACTCCTACGAGCAGTACTTC
TRBJ2-5 | TRBD2 | TRBV2 | once | CASRERTSLRETQYF | TGTGCCAGCAGAGAGAGGACTAGCCTGCGAGAGACCCAGTACTTC
TRBJ1-4 | . | TRBV7-9 | once | CASSLAEGTNEKLFF | TGTGCCAGCAGCTTAGCGGAGGGGACTAATGAAAAACTGTTTTTT
TRBJ1-1 | . | TRBV28 | few | CASSSGGPNPEAFF | TGTGCCAGCAGTTCCGGGGGACCGAATCCTGAAGCTTTCTTT
TRBJ1-2 | . | TRBV7-9 | . | CASSTALIYGYTF | TGTGCCAGCAGTACGGCCCTCATCTATGGCTACACCTTC
TRBJ1-2 | . | TRBV19 | few | CASSNPDTYGYTF | TGTGCCAGTAGTAACCCGGACACCTATGGCTACACCTTC
TRBJ1-1 | . | TRBV19 | . | CASSIGGGDANTEAFF | TGTGCCAGTAGTATCGGGGGGGGGGACGCGAACACTGAAGCTTTCTTT
TRBJ2-7 | TRBD2 | TRBV6-1 | . | CASRMGLGPYEQYF | TGTGCCAGCAGGATGGGACTAGGTCCCTACGAGCAGTACTTC
TRBJ1-6 | . | TRBV7-3 | . | CASSSSGNNSPLHF | TGTGCCAGCTCATCTTCGGGGAATAATTCACCCCTCCACTTT
TRBJ2-7 | . | TRBV20-1 | . | CSARQGSPYEQYF | TGCAGTGCACGCCAGGGGTCCCCCTACGAGCAGTACTTC
TRBJ2-5 | . | TRBV15 | . | CATSMKRETQYF | TGTGCCACCAGCATGAAACGAGAGACCCAGTACTTC
TRBJ2-5 | . | TRBV7-8 | . | CASSVDFTPETQYF | TGTGCCAGCAGCGTAGACTTCACCCCAGAGACCCAGTACTTC
TRBJ1-1 | . | TRBV20-1 | few | CSARDPAGQNTEAFF | TGCAGTGCTAGAGACCCCGCGGGACAGAACACTGAAGCTTTCTTT
TRBJ1-2 | . | TRBV2 | . | CASSVDRGYGYTF | TGTGCCAGCAGTGTTGACCGAGGGTATGGCTACACCTTC
TRBJ1-2 | TRBD1 | TRBV7-6 | . | CASSFQLGDRGRRGYTF | TGTGCCAGCAGCTTTCAACTAGGGGACAGGGGGCGAAGGGGCTACACCTTC
TRBJ2-1 | TRBD1 | TRBV7-9 | once | CASSSSRDRMGEQFF | TGTGCCAGCAGCTCCTCCCGGGACAGGATGGGTGAGCAGTTCTTC
TRBJ1-1 | . | TRBV5-1 | . | CASSLASRNEAFF | TGCGCCAGCAGCTTGGCATCCCGGAATGAAGCTTTCTTT
TRBJ1-1 | . | TRBV20-1 | . | CSARDSGGPGTEAFF | TGCAGTGCTAGAGATTCCGGGGGACCAGGCACTGAAGCTTTCTTT
TRBJ1-5 | . | TRBV20-1 | . | CSASLLKGNQPQHF | TGCAGTGCTAGTCTTTTGAAAGGGAATCAGCCCCAGCATTTT
TRBJ1-1 | . | TRBV20-1 | few | CSAGGQNLGAFF | TGCAGTGCTGGAGGACAAAACTTGGGAGCTTTCTTT
TRBJ1-1 | TRBD1 | TRBV6-2/TRBV6-3 | once | CASSDQGGREAFF | TGTGCCAGCAGTGATCAGGGGGGCCGGGAAGCTTTCTTT
TRBJ1-5 | . | TRBV6-2/TRBV6-3 | few | CASRSRDGNQPQHF | TGTGCCAGCAGAAGCCGGGACGGCAATCAGCCCCAGCATTTT
TRBJ2-2 | . | TRBV20-1 | . | CSAVPAGRDTGELFF | TGCAGTGCTGTCCCGGCGGGTAGGGACACCGGGGAGCTGTTTTTT
TRBJ2-2 | TRBD1 | TRBV6-1 | few | CASSGGTGGFVGELFF | TGTGCCAGCAGTGGGGGGACAGGGGGCTTTGTCGGGGAGCTGTTTTTT
TRBJ1-1 | . | TRBV19 | . | CASSIPGHPPSETEAFF | TGTGCCAGTAGTATCCCCGGACATCCACCCTCAGAGACTGAAGCTTTCTTT
TRBJ1-4 | . | TRBV7-6 | . | CASSKGVGRTNEKLFF | TGTGCCAGCAGCAAAGGGGTAGGGCGAACTAATGAAAAACTGTTTTTT
TRBJ2-3 | TRBD1 | TRBV25-1 | . | CASSASQGYTQYF | TGTGCCAGCAGTGCCTCACAGGGGTATACGCAGTATTTT
TRBJ1-1 | . | TRBV20-1 | few | CSASDVLNFF | TGCAGTGCCTCCGACGTGCTGAATTTCTTT
TRBJ1-1 | . | TRBV10-3 | . | CAISRTENTEAFF | TGTGCCATCAGCAGGACAGAGAACACTGAAGCTTTCTTT
TRBJ1-6 | TRBD1 | TRBV15 | . | CATSRVRTGNSPLHF | TGTGCCACCAGCAGAGTCCGGACAGGAAACTCACCCCTCCACTTT
TRBJ2-5 | TRBD2 | TRBV20-1 | few | CSAIRTSGGASETQYF | TGCAGTGCTATTCGGACTAGCGGGGGGGCCAGTGAGACCCAGTACTTC
TRBJ2-5 | . | TRBV29-1 | . | CSVRENPVVETQYF | TGCAGCGTTCGCGAGAACCCGGTCGTGGAGACCCAGTACTTC